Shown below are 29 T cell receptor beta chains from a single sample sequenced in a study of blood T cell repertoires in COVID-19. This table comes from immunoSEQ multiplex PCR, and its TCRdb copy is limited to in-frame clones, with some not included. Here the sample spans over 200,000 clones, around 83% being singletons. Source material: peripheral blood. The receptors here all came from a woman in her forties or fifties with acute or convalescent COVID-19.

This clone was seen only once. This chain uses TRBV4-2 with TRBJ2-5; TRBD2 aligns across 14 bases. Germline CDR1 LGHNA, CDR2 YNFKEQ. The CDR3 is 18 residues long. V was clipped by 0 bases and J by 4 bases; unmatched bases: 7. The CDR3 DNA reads TGTGCCAGCAGCCAAGAATCGGGACTAGCGGGAGTGGGAGAGACCCAGTACTTC. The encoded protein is CASSQESGLAGVGETQYF.

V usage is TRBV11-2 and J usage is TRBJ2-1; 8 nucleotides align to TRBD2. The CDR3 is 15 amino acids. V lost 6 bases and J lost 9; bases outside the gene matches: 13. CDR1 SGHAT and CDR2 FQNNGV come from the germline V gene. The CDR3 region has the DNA TGTGCCAGCAGTTATAATCAACGGCTAGCGGGTGAGCAGTTCTTC. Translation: CASSYNQRLAGEQFF.

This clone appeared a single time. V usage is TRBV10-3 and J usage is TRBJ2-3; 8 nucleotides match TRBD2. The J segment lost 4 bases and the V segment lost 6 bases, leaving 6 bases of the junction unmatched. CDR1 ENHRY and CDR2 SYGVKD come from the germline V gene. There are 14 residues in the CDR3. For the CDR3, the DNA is TGTGCCATCAGAAGCGGGAGCGACGCAGATACGCAGTATTTT. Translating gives CAIRSGSDADTQYF.

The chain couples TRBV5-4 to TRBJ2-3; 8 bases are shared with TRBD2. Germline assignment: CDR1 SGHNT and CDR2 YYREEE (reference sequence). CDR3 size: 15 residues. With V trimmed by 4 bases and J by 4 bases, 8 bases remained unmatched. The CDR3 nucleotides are TGTGCCAGCAGCGAACCAGCGGGAGACCCAGATACGCAGTATTTT. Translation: CASSEPAGDPDTQYF.

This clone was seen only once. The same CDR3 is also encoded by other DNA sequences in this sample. The CDR3 DNA reads TGTGCCAGCAGCCAAGATGGGGCAAGATATGGCTACACCTTC. Amino acid sequence: CASSQDGARYGYTF. The chain couples TRBV3-1 (or the pseudogene TRBV3-2) to TRBJ1-2; maybe TRBD1 (5 bases). CDR1 and CDR2 (germline): LGHDT, YNNKEL (reference sequence). This CDR3 is built from 14 residues. Trimming pared 0 bases from V and 5 bases from J, leaving 10 bases between.

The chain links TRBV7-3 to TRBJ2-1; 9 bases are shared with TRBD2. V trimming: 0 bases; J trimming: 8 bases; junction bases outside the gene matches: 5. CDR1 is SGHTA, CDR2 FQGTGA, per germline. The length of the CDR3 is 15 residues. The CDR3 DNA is TGTGCCAGCAGCTTAACAGGGACTAGCCTCGATGAGCAGTTCTTC. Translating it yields CASSLTGTSLDEQFF.

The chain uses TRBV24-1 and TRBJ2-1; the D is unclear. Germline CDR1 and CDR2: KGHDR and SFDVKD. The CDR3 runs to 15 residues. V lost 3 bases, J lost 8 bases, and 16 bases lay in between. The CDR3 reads CATSDVSFRGDEQFF. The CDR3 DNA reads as TGTGCCACCAGTGATGTGTCTTTCAGAGGCGATGAGCAGTTCTTC.

The CDR3 DNA is TGTGCCAGCTCCCTTCCCATGAGCCTCGGCTACGAGCAGTACTTC. Residues: CASSLPMSLGYEQYF. The V and J genes are TRBV2 and TRBJ2-7; no clear D. The length of the CDR3 is 15 residues. V was cut by 8 bases and J by 3 bases, with 20 bases left in between. Per the germline V gene, CDR1 is SNHLY and CDR2 is FYNNEI.

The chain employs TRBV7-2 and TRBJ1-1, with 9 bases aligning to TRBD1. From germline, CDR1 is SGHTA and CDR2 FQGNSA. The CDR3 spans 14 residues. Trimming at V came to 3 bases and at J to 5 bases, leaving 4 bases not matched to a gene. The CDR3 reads CASSFPDRGTEAFF. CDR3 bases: TGTGCCAGCAGCTTCCCGGACAGGGGTACTGAAGCTTTCTTT.

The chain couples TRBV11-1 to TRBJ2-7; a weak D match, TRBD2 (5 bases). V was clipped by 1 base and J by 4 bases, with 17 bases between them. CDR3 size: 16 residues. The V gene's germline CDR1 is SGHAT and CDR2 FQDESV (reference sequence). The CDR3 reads CASSLDRRTLVYEQYF. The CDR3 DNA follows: TGTGCCAGCAGCTTAGACCGGAGGACCCTCGTTTACGAGCAGTACTTC.

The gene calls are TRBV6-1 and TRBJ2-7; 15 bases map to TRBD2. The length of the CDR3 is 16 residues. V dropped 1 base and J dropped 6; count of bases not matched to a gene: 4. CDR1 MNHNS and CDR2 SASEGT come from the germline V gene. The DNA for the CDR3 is TGTGCCAGCAGTGAAGTTCTGGGACTAGCGGGAGGCGAGCAGTACTTC. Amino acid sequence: CASSEVLGLAGGEQYF.

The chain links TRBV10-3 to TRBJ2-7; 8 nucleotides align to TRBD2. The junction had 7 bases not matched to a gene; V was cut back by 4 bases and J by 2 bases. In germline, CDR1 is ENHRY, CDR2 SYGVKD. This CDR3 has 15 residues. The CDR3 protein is CAISGSGSYTYEQYF. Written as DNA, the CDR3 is TGTGCCATCAGTGGGAGCGGGAGTTATACCTACGAGCAGTACTTC.

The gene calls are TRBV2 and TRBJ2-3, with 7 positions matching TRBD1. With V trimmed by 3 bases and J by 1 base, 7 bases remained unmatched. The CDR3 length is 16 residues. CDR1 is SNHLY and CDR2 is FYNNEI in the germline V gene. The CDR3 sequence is CASSDADRDGTDTQYF. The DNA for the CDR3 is TGTGCCAGCAGTGACGCAGACAGGGATGGCACAGATACGCAGTATTTT.

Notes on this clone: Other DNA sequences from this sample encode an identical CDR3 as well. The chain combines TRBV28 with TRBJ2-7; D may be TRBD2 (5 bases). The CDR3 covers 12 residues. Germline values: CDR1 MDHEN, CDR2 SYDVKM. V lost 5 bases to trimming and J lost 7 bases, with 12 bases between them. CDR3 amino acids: CASSLTSGEQYF. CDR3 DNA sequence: TGTGCCAGCAGTCTCACTTCGGGGGAGCAGTACTTC.

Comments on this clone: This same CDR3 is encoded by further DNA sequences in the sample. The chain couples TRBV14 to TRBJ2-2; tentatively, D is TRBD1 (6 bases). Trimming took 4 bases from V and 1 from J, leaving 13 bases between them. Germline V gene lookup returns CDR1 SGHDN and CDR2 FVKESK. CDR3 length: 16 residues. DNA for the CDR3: TGTGCCAGCAGCCCCTTCAGGGGCCAGAACACCGGGGAGCTGTTTTTT. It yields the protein CASSPFRGQNTGELFF.

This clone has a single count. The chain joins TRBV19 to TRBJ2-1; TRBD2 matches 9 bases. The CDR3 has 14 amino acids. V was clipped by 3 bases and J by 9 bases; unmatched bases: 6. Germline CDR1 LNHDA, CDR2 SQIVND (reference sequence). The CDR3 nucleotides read TGTGCCAGTAGTATGGACCATAGCGGGAGTGAGCAGTTCTTC. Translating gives CASSMDHSGSEQFF. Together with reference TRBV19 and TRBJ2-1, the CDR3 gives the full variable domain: DGGITQSPKYLFRKEGQNVTLSCEQNLNHDAMYWYRQDPGQGLRLIYYSQIVNDFQKGDIAEGYSVSREKKESFPLTVTSAQKNPTAFYLCASSMDHSGSEQFFGPGTRLTVL.

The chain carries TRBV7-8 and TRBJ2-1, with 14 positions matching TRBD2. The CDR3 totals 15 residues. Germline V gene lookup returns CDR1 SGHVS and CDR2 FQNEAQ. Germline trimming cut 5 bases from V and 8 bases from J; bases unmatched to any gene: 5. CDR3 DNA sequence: TGTGCCAGCAGCCCGGGACTAGCGGGAGTTGATGAGCAGTTCTTC. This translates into CASSPGLAGVDEQFF.

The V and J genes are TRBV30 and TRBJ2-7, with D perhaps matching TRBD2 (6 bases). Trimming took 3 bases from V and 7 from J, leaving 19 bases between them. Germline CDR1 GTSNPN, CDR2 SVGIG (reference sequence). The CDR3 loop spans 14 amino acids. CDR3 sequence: CAWRRFGRGREQYF. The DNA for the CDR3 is TGTGCCTGGAGGAGGTTCGGGAGAGGTCGGGAGCAGTACTTC.

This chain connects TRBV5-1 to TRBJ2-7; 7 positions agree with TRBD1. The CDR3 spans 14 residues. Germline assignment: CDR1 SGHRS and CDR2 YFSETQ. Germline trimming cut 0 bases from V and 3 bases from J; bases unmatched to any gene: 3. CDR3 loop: CASSLEGGHYEQYF. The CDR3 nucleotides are TGCGCCAGCAGCTTGGAAGGGGGCCACTACGAGCAGTACTTC.

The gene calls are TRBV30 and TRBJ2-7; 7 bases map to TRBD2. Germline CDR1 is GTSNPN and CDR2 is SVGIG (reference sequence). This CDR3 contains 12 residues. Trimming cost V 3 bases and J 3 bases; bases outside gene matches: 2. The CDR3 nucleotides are TGTGCCTGGAGCCGGGGGGTCTACGAGCAGTACTTC. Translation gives CAWSRGVYEQYF.

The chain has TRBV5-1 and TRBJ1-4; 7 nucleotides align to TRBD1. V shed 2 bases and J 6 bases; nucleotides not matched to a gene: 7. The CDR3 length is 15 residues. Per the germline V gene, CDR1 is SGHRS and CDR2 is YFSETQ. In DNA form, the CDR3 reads TGCGCCAGCAGCTTTTGGGGACAGCAGGATGAAAAACTGTTTTTT. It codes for CASSFWGQQDEKLFF.

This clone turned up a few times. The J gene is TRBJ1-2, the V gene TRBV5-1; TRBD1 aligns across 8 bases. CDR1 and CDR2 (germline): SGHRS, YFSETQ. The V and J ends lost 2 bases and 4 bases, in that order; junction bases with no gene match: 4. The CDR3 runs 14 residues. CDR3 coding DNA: TGCGCCAGCAGCTTCCAGGGGGCGGTCTATGGCTACACCTTC. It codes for CASSFQGAVYGYTF.

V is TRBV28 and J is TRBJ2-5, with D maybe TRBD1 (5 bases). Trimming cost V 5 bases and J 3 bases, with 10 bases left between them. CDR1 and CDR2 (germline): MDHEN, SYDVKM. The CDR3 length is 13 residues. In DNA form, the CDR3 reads TGTGCCAGCAGTGTGGGGCGCGAAGAGACCCAGTACTTC. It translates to CASSVGREETQYF.

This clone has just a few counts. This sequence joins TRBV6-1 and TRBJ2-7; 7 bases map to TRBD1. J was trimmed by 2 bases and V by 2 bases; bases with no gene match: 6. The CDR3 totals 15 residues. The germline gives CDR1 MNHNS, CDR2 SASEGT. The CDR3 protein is CASSERWQGAYEQYF. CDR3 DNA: TGTGCCAGCAGTGAACGGTGGCAGGGGGCCTACGAGCAGTACTTC.

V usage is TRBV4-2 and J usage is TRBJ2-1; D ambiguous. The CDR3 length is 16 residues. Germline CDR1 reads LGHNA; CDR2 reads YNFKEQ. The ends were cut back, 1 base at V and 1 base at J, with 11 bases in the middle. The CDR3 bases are TGTGCCAGCAGCCAAGTATTGGCTAGTTCCTACAATGAGCAGTTCTTC. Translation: CASSQVLASSYNEQFF.

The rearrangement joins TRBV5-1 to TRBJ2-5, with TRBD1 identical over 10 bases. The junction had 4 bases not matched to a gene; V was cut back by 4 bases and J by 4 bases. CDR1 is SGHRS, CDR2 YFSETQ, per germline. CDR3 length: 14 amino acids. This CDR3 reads CASSRRTGGETQYF. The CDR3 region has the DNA TGCGCCAGCAGCCGTCGGACAGGGGGAGAGACCCAGTACTTC. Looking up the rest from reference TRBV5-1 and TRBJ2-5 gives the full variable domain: KAGVTQTPRYLIKTRGQQVTLSCSPISGHRSVSWYQQTPGQGLQFLFEYFSETQRNKGNFPGRFSGRQFSNSRSEMNVSTLELGDSALYLCASSRRTGGETQYFGPGTRLLVL.

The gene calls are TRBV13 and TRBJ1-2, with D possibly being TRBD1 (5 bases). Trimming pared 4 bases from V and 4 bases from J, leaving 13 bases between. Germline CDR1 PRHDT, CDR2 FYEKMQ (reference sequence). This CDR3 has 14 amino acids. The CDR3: CASSSDIGFYGYTF. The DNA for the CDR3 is TGTGCCAGCAGCTCGGACATTGGATTCTATGGCTACACCTTC. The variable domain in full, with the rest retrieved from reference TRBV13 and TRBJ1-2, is AAGVIQSPRHLIKEKRETATLKCYPIPRHDTVYWYQQGPGQDPQFLISFYEKMQSDKGSIPDRFSAQQFSDYHSELNMSSLELGDSALYFCASSSDIGFYGYTFGSGTRLTVV.

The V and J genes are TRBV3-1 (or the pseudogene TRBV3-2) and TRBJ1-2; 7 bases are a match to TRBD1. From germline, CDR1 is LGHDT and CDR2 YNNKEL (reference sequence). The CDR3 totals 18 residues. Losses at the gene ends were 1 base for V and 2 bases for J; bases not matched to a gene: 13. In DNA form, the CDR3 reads TGTGCCAGCAGCCAAGCCGGCCTAGGAGGACAGGTGAACTATGGCTACACCTTC. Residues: CASSQAGLGGQVNYGYTF.

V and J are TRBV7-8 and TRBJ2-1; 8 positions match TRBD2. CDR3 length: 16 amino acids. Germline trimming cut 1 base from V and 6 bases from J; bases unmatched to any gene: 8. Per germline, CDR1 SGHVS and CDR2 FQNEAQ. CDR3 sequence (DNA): TGTGCCAGCAGCTTAGGGGCTAGCGGGTATATCAATGAGCAGTTCTTC. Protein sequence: CASSLGASGYINEQFF. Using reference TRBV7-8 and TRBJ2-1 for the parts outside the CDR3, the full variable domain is GAGVSQSPRYKVAKRGQDVALRCDPISGHVSLFWYQQALGQGPEFLTYFQNEAQLDKSGLPSDRFFAERPEGSVSTLKIQRTQQEDSAVYLCASSLGASGYINEQFFGPGTRLTVL.